This TCR beta chain is from a study of blood T cell repertoires in COVID-19. As processed by the authors: Estimated nucleated cell counts came from reference gene primer amplification. Profiling relied on immunoSEQ multiplex PCR, and the TCRdb table lists in-frame clones only, not all of them. V and J calls plus clone size are reproduced from that table; the DNA served to infer D and trimming. Of roughly 180,000 clones in the sample, about 87% are singletons; the top ten hold 3.5% to 5%. The CDR3 consists of 11 residues. Trimming shortened V by 3 bases and J by 3 bases, and 5 bases separated the two germline ends. Germline V gene lookup returns CDR1 SQVTM and CDR2 ANQGSEA.

The TCR comes from a woman aged 25 to 45 with acute or convalescent COVID-19. The sample was peripheral blood. The rearrangement uses TRBV29-1 and TRBJ1-1; D unresolved. The CDR3 is CSVDEDTEAFF. Here the CDR3 DNA reads TGCAGCGTTGACGAGGACACTGAAGCTTTCTTT.